This T cell receptor (beta chain) is drawn from a study of cytomegalovirus exposure and HLA in healthy donors. Overall study findings and caveats: It was reportedly the case that the classifier diagnosed cytomegalovirus status with high specificity and sensitivity. The productive fraction for most TCR beta V segments was about 87% or about 30% in an earlier analysis.

All donors participated as healthy donors of bone marrow. About this clone itself: The antigen remains unidentified.

The CDR3 extends over 12 amino acids. V lost 6 bases, J lost 6 bases, and 13 bases lay in between. Germline V lookup: CDR1 SQVTM, CDR2 ANQGSEA. PCR primers comprised 60 Vbeta and 13 Jbeta primers. Per the original data handling: Among the unique TCR beta chains that a later analysis counted, about 81 million in all, roughly 11 million were shared. Some clones are missing from TCRdb's copy, which holds only in-frame ones; the method was immunoSEQ multiplex PCR. V, J and clone size derive from that table, while D and trimming were established from the DNA sequence. In the table there are 200,000 to 250,000 clones, 75% to 90% of which are singletons.

The TCR sequence derives from a young woman in good health and CMV-seronegative. The genes are TRBV29-1 and TRBJ2-3, with D maybe TRBD1 (5 bases). Sequencing input: PBMCs. CDR3 in DNA: TGCAGCGTCCGTAGGGGTATGGATACGCAGTATTTT. It is translated as CSVRRGMDTQYF.